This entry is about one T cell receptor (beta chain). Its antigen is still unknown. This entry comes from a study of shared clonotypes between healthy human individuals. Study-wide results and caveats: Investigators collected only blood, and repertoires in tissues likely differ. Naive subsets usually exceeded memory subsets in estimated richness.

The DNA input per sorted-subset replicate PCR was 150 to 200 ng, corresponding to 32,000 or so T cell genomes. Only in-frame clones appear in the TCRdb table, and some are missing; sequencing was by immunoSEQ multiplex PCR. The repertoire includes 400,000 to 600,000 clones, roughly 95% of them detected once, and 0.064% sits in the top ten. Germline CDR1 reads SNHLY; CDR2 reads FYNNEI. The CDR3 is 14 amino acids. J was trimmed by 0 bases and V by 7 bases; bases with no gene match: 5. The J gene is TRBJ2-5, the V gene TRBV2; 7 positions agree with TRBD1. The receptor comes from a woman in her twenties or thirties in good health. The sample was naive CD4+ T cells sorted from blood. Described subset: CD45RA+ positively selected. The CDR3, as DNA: TGTGCCAGCACTGTACAGGGGTACCAAGAGACCCAGTACTTC. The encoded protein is CASTVQGYQETQYF.